These 15 T cell receptor beta chains were sequenced from one sample in a study of CD4 T cells in relation to SARS-CoV-2 and coronaviruses. Before the COVID-19 pandemic, during about 2010-2019, CD4+ T cells were taken from unexposed donors. CD4+ T cells were isolated from the cells after around 11 days of culture. Repertoires were generated with immunoSEQ multiplex PCR, while TCRdb's copy carries only in-frame clones and drops some. The sample has about 12,000 clones, approximately 69% seen once. Antigens for these TCRs are unknown. Sequenced sample: CD4+ T cells from PBMCs, cultured in vitro. The origin of the receptors is a human donor in good health.

The chain is built from TRBV28 and TRBJ2-7; 7 bases fit TRBD1. CDR1 and CDR2 from the germline V gene are MDHEN and SYDVKM. This CDR3 has 14 residues. Trimming took 5 bases from V and 4 from J; bases not matched to a gene: 8. This chain's CDR3 is CASSPTRDSYEQYF. CDR3 coding DNA: TGTGCCAGCAGTCCAACCCGGGACAGTTACGAGCAGTACTTC. The variable domain in full, with the rest retrieved from reference TRBV28 and TRBJ2-7, is DVKVTQSSRYLVKRTGEKVFLECVQDMDHENMFWYRQDPGLGLRLIYFSYDVKMKEKGDIPEGYSVSREKKERFSLILESASTNQTSMYLCASSPTRDSYEQYFGPGTRLTVT.

This clone is a singleton in its sample. In DNA, the CDR3 is TGTGCCACCAGCAGAGTAGGGCGGAGAAACAATCAGCCCCAGCATTTT. It specifies CATSRVGRRNNQPQHF. V gene TRBV15 combines with J gene TRBJ1-5; D is unclear. Trimming cost V 1 base and J 3 bases, with 13 bases left between them. This CDR3 comprises 16 residues. Per the germline V gene, CDR1 is LNHNV and CDR2 is YYDKDF (reference sequence).

The V call is TRBV7-3, the J call TRBJ2-1, with 15 nucleotides matching TRBD2. CDR1 and CDR2 from the germline V gene are SGHTA and FQGTGA. J was trimmed by 7 bases and V by 4 bases; bases with no gene match: 14. The CDR3 length is 19 residues. The CDR3 region is CASSYQGPGTSGRTNEQFF. CDR3 bases: TGTGCCAGCAGCTACCAGGGTCCCGGGACTAGCGGGAGGACGAATGAGCAGTTCTTC. The entire variable domain, with the rest obtained from reference TRBV7-3 and TRBJ2-1, is as follows: GAGVSQTPSNKVTEKGKYVELRCDPISGHTALYWYRQSLGQGPEFLIYFQGTGAADDSGLPNDRFFAVRPEGSVSTLKIQRTERGDSAVYLCASSYQGPGTSGRTNEQFFGPGTRLTVL.

The chain has TRBV2 and TRBJ1-2; 9 bases fit TRBD1. Germline loops: CDR1 SNHLY, CDR2 FYNNEI. The CDR3 totals 12 residues. Trimming at V came to 6 bases and at J to 5 bases, leaving 1 base not matched to a gene. The CDR3, as DNA: TGTGCCAGCAGGGGACAGGGTTATGGCTACACCTTC. Protein: CASRGQGYGYTF.

The rearrangement uses TRBV19 and TRBJ2-1, with TRBD1 matching 7 bases. J was trimmed by 4 bases and V by 4 bases; bases with no gene match: 1. Germline lookup yields CDR1 LNHDA and CDR2 SQIVND (reference sequence). CDR3 size: 13 residues. CDR3 nucleotide sequence: TGTGCCAGTAGTACGGGACAGTACAATGAGCAGTTCTTC. Protein sequence: CASSTGQYNEQFF.

V gene TRBV2 combines with J gene TRBJ2-7; D unclear. Germline CDR1 reads SNHLY; CDR2 reads FYNNEI. The CDR3 covers 12 residues. V lost 8 bases and J 3 bases, leaving 11 bases between the germline ends. DNA of the CDR3: TGTGCCAGCTCACTTTTGAGCTACGAGCAGTACTTC. As protein: CASSLLSYEQYF.

There are a few counts of this clone. This rearrangement joins TRBV12-5 to TRBJ2-3, with TRBD2 identical over 11 bases. Trimming cost V 6 bases and J 2 bases; bases outside gene matches: 7. This CDR3 is built from 16 residues. The V gene's germline CDR1 is LGHNT and CDR2 FRNRAP. The DNA for the CDR3 is TGTGCTAGTGGGGTACTAGCGGGAGTCGCCACAGATACGCAGTATTTT. The encoded protein is CASGVLAGVATDTQYF.

V and J are TRBV28 and TRBJ2-7; weak D call: TRBD1 (6 bases). CDR1 is MDHEN, CDR2 SYDVKM, per germline. V lost 7 bases and J 0 bases, leaving 19 bases between the germline ends. The CDR3 covers 16 residues. The CDR3 loop is CASKPAGDMSSYEQYF. The CDR3 DNA is TGTGCCAGCAAACCGGCAGGGGATATGAGCTCCTACGAGCAGTACTTC.

This chain joins TRBV5-1 and TRBJ2-2; maybe TRBD2 (6 bases). Trimming left V 4 bases short and J 6 bases short, with 13 bases between. This CDR3 spans 14 amino acids. Germline loops: CDR1 SGHRS, CDR2 YFSETQ. Written as DNA, the CDR3 is TGCGCCAGCAGCGTCCGATCGGGGGCCGGGGAGCTGTTTTTT. This sequence encodes CASSVRSGAGELFF. Complete variable domain (other parts from reference TRBV5-1 and TRBJ2-2): KAGVTQTPRYLIKTRGQQVTLSCSPISGHRSVSWYQQTPGQGLQFLFEYFSETQRNKGNFPGRFSGRQFSNSRSEMNVSTLELGDSALYLCASSVRSGAGELFFGEGSRLTVL.

This clone has a handful of counts. The chain carries TRBV15 and TRBJ1-5; D remains unclear. The CDR3 has 16 amino acids. The germline V gene encodes CDR1 LNHNV and CDR2 YYDKDF (reference sequence). With 4 bases removed from V and 3 bases from J, the gap between germline ends came to 16 bases. The CDR3 loop is CATSIPTSGINQPQHF. The CDR3 coding sequence is TGTGCCACCAGCATCCCCACGTCCGGAATCAATCAGCCCCAGCATTTT.

This clone was counted a single time. The chain links TRBV30 to TRBJ1-6, with D possibly TRBD1 on 5 matching bases. V was trimmed by 5 bases and J by 4 bases, leaving 9 bases between them. The germline CDR1 and CDR2 sequences are GTSNPN and SVGIG (reference sequence). The CDR3 runs 13 residues. In DNA form, the CDR3 reads TGTGCCTGGGGTCGGGGGTATAATTCACCCCTCCACTTT. It encodes CAWGRGYNSPLHF.

V gene TRBV5-1 combines with J gene TRBJ2-1; 8 bases are shared with TRBD2. V gave up 3 bases and J gave up 0 bases; unmatched junction bases: 5. From germline, CDR1 is SGHRS and CDR2 YFSETQ. The CDR3 is made up of 16 amino acids. The CDR3 nucleotides read TGCGCCAGCAGCTCCTATAGCGGGACCTCCTACAATGAGCAGTTCTTC. It codes for CASSSYSGTSYNEQFF.

This chain joins TRBV5-1 and TRBJ2-3; 8 nucleotides align to TRBD1. The CDR3 contains 19 residues. The trim removed 4 bases at V and 0 bases at J, leaving 16 bases unmatched. Looked up from germline, CDR1 is SGHRS and CDR2 is YFSETQ. CDR3 sequence: CASSPAGSRGLSSTDTQYF. The DNA of the CDR3 is TGCGCCAGCAGCCCGGCGGGTTCCAGGGGGCTATCGAGCACAGATACGCAGTATTTT. Complete variable domain (other parts from reference TRBV5-1 and TRBJ2-3): KAGVTQTPRYLIKTRGQQVTLSCSPISGHRSVSWYQQTPGQGLQFLFEYFSETQRNKGNFPGRFSGRQFSNSRSEMNVSTLELGDSALYLCASSPAGSRGLSSTDTQYFGPGTRLTVL.

This clone came up once. The chain links TRBV27 to TRBJ1-1; perhaps TRBD1 as D (5 bases). V lost 5 bases to trimming and J lost 2 bases, with 18 bases between them. Germline CDR1 and CDR2: MNHEY and SMNVEV (reference sequence). The length of the CDR3 is 16 residues. CDR3 sequence reads: CASSRGFRGINTEAFF. DNA of the CDR3: TGTGCCAGCAGTCGAGGATTTAGGGGAATAAACACTGAAGCTTTCTTT.

This clone appeared a single time. The rearrangement joins TRBV5-1 to TRBJ2-7; a weak D match, TRBD1 (6 bases). Per the germline V gene, CDR1 is SGHRS and CDR2 is YFSETQ. The CDR3 has 14 residues. V was shortened by 5 bases and J by 6 bases, with 18 bases between the two germline ends. CDR3 nucleotides: TGCGCCAGCAGTTTTGACAGGTCTACTTCCGAGCAGTACTTC. Translating it yields CASSFDRSTSEQYF. The full variable domain, in which reference TRBV5-1 and TRBJ2-7 provide the parts outside the CDR3, is KAGVTQTPRYLIKTRGQQVTLSCSPISGHRSVSWYQQTPGQGLQFLFEYFSETQRNKGNFPGRFSGRQFSNSRSEMNVSTLELGDSALYLCASSFDRSTSEQYFGPGTRLTVT.